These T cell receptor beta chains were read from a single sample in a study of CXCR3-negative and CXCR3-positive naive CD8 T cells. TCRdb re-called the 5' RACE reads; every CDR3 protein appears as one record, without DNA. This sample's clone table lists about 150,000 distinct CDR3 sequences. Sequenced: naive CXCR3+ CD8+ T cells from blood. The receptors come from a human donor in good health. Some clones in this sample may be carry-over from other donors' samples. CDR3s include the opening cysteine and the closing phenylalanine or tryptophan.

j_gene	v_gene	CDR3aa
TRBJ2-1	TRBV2	CASWGTGLFNEQFF
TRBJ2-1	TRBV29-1	CSAGSSGRPPNNEQFF
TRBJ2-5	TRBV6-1	CASSVTLAVLHF
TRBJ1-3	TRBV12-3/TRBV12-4	CASSPPGLPGNTIYF
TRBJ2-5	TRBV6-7	CASSYRRGLGETQYF
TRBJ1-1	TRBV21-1	CASSKGKDAGMNTEAFF
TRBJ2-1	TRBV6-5	CASSYGGVAGEQFF
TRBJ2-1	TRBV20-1	CSARGASVGILNEQFF
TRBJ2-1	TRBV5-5	CASSFYRQGGEQFF
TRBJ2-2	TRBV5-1	CASSLGPTYTGELFF
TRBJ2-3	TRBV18	CASSPPGRGRDTQYF
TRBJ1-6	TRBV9	CASEAGNNSPLHF